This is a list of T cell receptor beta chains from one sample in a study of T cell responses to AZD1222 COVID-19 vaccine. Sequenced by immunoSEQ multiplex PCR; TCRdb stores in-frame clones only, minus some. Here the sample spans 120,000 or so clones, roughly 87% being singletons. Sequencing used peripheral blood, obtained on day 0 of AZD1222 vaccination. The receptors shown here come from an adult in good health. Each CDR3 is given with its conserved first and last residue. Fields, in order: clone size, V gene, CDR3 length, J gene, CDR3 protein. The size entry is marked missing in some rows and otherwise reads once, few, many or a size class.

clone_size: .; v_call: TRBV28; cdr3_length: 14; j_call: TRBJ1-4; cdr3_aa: CASSPGGRGEKLFF
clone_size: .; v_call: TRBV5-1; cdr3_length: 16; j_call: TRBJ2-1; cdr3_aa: CASSSGASGGYNEQFF
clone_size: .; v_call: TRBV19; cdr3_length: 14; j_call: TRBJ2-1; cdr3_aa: CASKEASSYNEQFF
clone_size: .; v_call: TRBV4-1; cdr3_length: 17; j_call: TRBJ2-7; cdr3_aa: CASSPGQRLAGGYEQYF
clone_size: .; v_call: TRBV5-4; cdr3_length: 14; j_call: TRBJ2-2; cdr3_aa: CASSWGRTTGELFF
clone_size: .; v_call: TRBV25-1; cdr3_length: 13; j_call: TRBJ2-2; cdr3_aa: CASTYTDTGELFF
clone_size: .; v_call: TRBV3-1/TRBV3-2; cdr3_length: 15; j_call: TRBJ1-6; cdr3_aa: CASSQGRVPNSPLHF
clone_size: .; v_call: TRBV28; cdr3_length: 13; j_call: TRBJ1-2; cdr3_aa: CASSRGDNYGYTF
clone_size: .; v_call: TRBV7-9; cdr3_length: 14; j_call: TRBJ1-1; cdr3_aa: CASSWGGRGTEAFF
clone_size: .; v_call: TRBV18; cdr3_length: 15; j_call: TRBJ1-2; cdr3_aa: CASSERTPTNYGYTF
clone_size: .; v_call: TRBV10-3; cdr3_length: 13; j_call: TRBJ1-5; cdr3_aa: CAISYNRDQPQHF
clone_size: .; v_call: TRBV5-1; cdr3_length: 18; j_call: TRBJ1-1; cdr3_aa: CASSSLGLPGGEGTEAFF
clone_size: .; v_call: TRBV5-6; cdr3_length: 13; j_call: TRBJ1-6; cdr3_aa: CASSLPASGPLHF
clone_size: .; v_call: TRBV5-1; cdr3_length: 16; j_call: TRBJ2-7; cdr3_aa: CASSPERGIPLDEQYF
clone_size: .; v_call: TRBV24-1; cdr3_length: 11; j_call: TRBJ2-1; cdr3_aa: CATSDYFWQFF
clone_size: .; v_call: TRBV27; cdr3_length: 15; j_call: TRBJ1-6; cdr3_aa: CASNRGFPGNSPLHF
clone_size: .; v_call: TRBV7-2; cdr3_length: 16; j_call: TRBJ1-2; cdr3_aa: CASSLAPRGSNYGYTF
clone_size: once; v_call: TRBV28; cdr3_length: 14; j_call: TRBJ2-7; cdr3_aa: CASSRTGQSYEQYF
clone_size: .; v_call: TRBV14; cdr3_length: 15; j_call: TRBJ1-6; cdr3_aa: CASSLSDRRNSPLHF
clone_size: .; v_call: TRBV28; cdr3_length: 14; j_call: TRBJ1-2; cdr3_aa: CASSFGQANYGYTF
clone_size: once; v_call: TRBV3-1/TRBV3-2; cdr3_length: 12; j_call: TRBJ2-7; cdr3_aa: CASSQVPSEQYF
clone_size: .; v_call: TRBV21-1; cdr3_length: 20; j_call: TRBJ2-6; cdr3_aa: CASSFRTGLNSGSGANVLTF
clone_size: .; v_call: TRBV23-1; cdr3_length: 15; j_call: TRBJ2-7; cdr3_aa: CASSQSDRVEYEQYF
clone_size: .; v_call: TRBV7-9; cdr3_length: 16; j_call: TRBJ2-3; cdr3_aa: CASSPGRISSTDTQYF
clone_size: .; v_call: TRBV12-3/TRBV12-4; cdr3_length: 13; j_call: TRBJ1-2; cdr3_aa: CASSLGVRYGYTF
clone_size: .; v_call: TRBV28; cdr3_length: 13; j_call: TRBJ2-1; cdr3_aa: CASSLPGNNEQFF
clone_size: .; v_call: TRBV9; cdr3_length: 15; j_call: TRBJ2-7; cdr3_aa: CASSALGQGFYEQYF
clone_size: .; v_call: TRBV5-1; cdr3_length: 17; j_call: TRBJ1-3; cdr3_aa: CASSLEGRGYSGNTIYF
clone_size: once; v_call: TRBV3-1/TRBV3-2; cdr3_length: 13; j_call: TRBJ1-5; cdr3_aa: CASSQGFGQPQHF
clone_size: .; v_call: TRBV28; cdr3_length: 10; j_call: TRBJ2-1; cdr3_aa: CACRGNEQFF
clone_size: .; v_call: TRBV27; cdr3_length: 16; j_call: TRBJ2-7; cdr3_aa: CASSTFGTGRTYEQYF
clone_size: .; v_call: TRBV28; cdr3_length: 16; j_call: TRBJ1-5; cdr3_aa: CASSSFGTGGSQPQHF
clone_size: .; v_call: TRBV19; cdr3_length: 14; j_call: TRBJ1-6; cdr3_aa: CASSTGYRNTALHF
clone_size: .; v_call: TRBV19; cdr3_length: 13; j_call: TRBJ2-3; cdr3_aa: CASSGVSTDTQYF
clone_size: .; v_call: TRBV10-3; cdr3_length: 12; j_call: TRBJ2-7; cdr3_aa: CATGGGSYEQYF
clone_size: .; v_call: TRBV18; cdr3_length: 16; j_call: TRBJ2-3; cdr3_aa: CASSGTSGMSTDTQYF
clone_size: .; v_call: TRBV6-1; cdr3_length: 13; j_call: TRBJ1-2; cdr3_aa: CASSEKGGDGYTF
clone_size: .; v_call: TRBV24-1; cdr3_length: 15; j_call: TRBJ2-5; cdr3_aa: CATSDSLGWGETQYF
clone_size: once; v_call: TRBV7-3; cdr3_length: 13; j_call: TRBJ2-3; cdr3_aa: CASSSFNPDTQYF
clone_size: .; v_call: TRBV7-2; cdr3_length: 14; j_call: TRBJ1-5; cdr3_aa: CASSLAFGDQPQHF
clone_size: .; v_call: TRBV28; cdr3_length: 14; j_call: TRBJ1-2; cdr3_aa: CASDSGRVIYGYTF
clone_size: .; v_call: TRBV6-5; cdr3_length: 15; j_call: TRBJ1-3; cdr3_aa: CASRRDRGSGNTIYF
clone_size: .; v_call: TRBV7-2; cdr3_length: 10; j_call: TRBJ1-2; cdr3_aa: CASSLTRYTF
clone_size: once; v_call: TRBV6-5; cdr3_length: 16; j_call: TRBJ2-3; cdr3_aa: CASSYGTSGGADTQYF
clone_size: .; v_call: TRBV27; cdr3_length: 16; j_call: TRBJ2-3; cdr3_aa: CASSVSGGTSTDTQYF
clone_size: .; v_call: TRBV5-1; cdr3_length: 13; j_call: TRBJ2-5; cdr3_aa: CASSSQGRETQYF
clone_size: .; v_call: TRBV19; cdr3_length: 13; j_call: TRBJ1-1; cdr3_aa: CASTSTGDTEAFF
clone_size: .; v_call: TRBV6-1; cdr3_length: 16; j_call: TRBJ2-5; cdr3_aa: CASSAGTARGGETQYF
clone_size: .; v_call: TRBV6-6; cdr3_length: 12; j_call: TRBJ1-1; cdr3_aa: CASSRRGTEAFF
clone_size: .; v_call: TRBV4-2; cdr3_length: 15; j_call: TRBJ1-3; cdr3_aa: CASSQDPDLGNTIYF
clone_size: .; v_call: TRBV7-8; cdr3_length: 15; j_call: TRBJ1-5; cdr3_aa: CASSSGTASNQPQHF
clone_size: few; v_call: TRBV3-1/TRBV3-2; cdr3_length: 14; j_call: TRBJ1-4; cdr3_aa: CASSPYRGSEKLFF
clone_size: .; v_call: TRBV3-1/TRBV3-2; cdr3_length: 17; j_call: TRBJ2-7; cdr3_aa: CASSPTSQRRMPYEQYF
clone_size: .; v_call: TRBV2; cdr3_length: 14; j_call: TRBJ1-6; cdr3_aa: CASSREIYNSPLHF
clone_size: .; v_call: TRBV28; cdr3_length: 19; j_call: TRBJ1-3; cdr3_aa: CASSTDRLNPHSSGNTIYF
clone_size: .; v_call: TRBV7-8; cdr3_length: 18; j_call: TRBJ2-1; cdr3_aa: CASSLGDSGRASYNEQFF
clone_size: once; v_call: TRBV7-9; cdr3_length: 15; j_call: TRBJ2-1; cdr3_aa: CASSVTGSSYNEQFF